These T cell receptor beta chains were read from a single sample in a study of OX40 agonist ivuxolimab in advanced cancers. Data came from immunoSEQ multiplex PCR; TCRdb stores just in-frame clones and leaves some out. The sample includes 67,000 or so clones, about nine tenths of them seen just once. Specimen: CD4+ or CD8+ T cells sorted from blood, collected in a trial of the OX40 agonist ivuxolimab. Receptors were obtained from an adult with an advanced solid tumor such as melanoma, head and neck, liver or kidney cancer. The CDR3 runs from the conserved cysteine through the conserved F or W. The D gene is left open where the match is weak. Rows give clone size only sometimes, using once, few, many, or a class for an expanded clone.

v_gene,d_gene,j_gene,len,abundance,CDR3nt,CDR3aa
TRBV7-9,TRBD1,TRBJ1-1,14,once,TGTGCCAGCAGCTTTGCAGGGGGAAACACTGAAGCTTTCTTT,CASSFAGGNTEAFF
TRBV6-5,NA,TRBJ1-1,14,NA,TGTGCCAGTATCTCAGGAAGGGGGAACACTGAAGCTTTCTTT,CASISGRGNTEAFF
TRBV6-1,TRBD2,TRBJ2-7,14,NA,TGTGCCAGCGTACTAGCGGGGGTAACCTACGAGCAGTACTTC,CASVLAGVTYEQYF
TRBV5-1,TRBD2,TRBJ2-5,16,NA,TGCGCCAGCAGCTTAGGACTAGCGGGGGTAACGGAGACCCAGTACTTC,CASSLGLAGVTETQYF
TRBV7-9,TRBD1,TRBJ2-3,15,NA,TGTGCCAGTAGAAACAGGGGGCCGAGCACAGATACGCAGTATTTT,CASRNRGPSTDTQYF
TRBV7-9,TRBD2,TRBJ2-3,14,NA,TGTGCCAGCAGCGTCGGACTAGCTGCAGATACGCAGTATTTT,CASSVGLAADTQYF
TRBV4-3,TRBD2,TRBJ2-5,18,NA,TGCGCCAGCAGCCAAGCGCGGACTAGCGGGGGGACAAGAGAGACCCAGTACTTC,CASSQARTSGGTRETQYF
TRBV11-2,NA,TRBJ2-5,13,NA,TGTGCCAGCAGCCAAGGCCAGGCGGGGACCCAGTACTTC,CASSQGQAGTQYF
TRBV30,TRBD1,TRBJ1-2,16,NA,TGTGCCTGGAGTGTCAGTAGGACAGGGGGCGGCTATGGCTACACCTTC,CAWSVSRTGGGYGYTF
TRBV11-2,NA,TRBJ2-7,15,NA,TGTGCCAGCAGCCCGGACCGGGACCGGACCTACGAGCAGTACTTC,CASSPDRDRTYEQYF
TRBV30,NA,TRBJ1-3,14,NA,TGTGCCTGGAGCGGGCAGGGGCCTGGAAACACCATATATTTT,CAWSGQGPGNTIYF
TRBV11-2,NA,TRBJ2-3,13,NA,TGTGCCAGCAGCTTAGATGACGCTCGGAGGCAGTATTTT,CASSLDDARRQYF